Following are 25 T cell receptor beta chains from one sample sequenced in a study of blood T cell repertoires in COVID-19. Produced via immunoSEQ multiplex PCR; TCRdb's table is partial and in-frame only. Of over 300,000 clones in the sample, 90% were seen once. Sequences were obtained from peripheral blood. The receptors originated from a man between 18 and 35 years old with active or convalescent COVID-19.

A note on this clone: The same CDR3 arises from other DNA sequences in this sample as well. The V gene is TRBV12-3 or TRBV12-4, the J gene TRBJ1-1; a weak D match, TRBD1 (5 bases). The CDR3 is 13 residues long. V was cut by 3 bases and J by 4 bases, with 9 bases left in between. The CDR3 DNA is TGTGCCAGCAGTTTCGGGGGGGGCACTGAAGCTTTCTTT. Protein sequence: CASSFGGGTEAFF.

The V gene is TRBV11-2, the J gene TRBJ2-5, with 8 bases lining up with TRBD2. The V segment lost 6 bases and the J segment 4 bases; nucleotides outside the gene matches: 10. The germline V gene has CDR1 SGHAT and CDR2 FQNNGV. The CDR3 runs to 15 residues. CDR3 nucleotides: TGTGCCAGCAGAGGGGACGGCGGGAGGCTAGAGACCCAGTACTTC. Translated, it gives CASRGDGGRLETQYF.

The chain carries TRBV28 and TRBJ2-3; 9 positions agree with TRBD2. V shed 7 bases and J 2 bases; nucleotides not matched to a gene: 4. From germline, CDR1 is MDHEN and CDR2 SYDVKM. This CDR3 has 14 residues. CDR3 amino acids: CASNLAGNTDTQYF. The CDR3 region has the DNA TGTGCCAGCAACCTAGCGGGGAACACAGATACGCAGTATTTT.

The chain carries TRBV4-1 and TRBJ1-5, with D possibly TRBD1 on 6 matching bases. The germline gives CDR1 MGHRA, CDR2 YSYEKL. Trimming stripped 0 bases from V and 7 bases from J, with 13 bases between. CDR3 length: 15 amino acids. The CDR3 sequence is CASSQDLGAGQPQHF. CDR3 nucleotide sequence: TGCGCCAGCAGCCAAGATCTGGGGGCAGGGCAGCCCCAGCATTTT.

The CDR3 coding sequence is TGTGCCACCGCCCCGGGACACATCTATCAGCCCCAGCATTTT. Protein sequence: CATAPGHIYQPQHF. The chain combines TRBV6-5 with TRBJ1-5; the D gene is possibly TRBD1 (6 bases). Deletions cut 10 bases from V and 5 bases from J, with 18 bases between. Germline CDR1 reads MNHEY; CDR2 reads SVGAGI. CDR3 length: 14 amino acids.

The rearrangement joins TRBV2 to TRBJ2-1; 7 nucleotides match TRBD1. CDR1 and CDR2 from the germline V gene are SNHLY and FYNNEI. The CDR3 is made up of 12 amino acids. The J segment lost 8 bases and the V segment lost 6 bases, leaving 4 bases of the junction unmatched. CDR3: CASRPQGDEQFF. In DNA form, the CDR3 reads TGTGCCAGCAGACCCCAGGGGGATGAGCAGTTCTTC.

Here the CDR3 DNA reads TGCAGCGTTGCGGGGACAGGGGAGTTTGAAAAACTGTTTTTT. Residues: CSVAGTGEFEKLFF. V gene TRBV29-1 combines with J gene TRBJ1-4; TRBD1 aligns across 10 bases. CDR3 size: 14 residues. The ends lost 4 bases at V and 7 bases at J; junction bases unmatched: 6. Germline V gene sequence: CDR1 SQVTM, CDR2 ANQGSEA. The full variable domain, its missing parts supplied by reference TRBV29-1 and TRBJ1-4, is SAVISQKPSRDICQRGTSLTIQCQVDSQVTMMFWYRQQPGQSLTLIATANQGSEATYESGFVIDKFPISRPNLTFSTLTVSNMSPEDSSIYLCSVAGTGEFEKLFFGSGTQLSVL.

The rearrangement joins TRBV7-2 to TRBJ2-1; perhaps TRBD2 as D (6 bases). The CDR3 has 14 amino acids. Trimming cost V 8 bases and J 7 bases, with 18 bases left between them. Germline V gives CDR1 SGHTA, CDR2 FQGNSA. Here the CDR3 DNA reads TGTGCCAGCGGCCTGGACGGGAGTCGTAATGAGCAGTTCTTC. Translated, it gives CASGLDGSRNEQFF. Full variable domain (outside the CDR3, taken from reference TRBV7-2 and TRBJ2-1): GAGVSQSPSNKVTEKGKDVELRCDPISGHTALYWYRQSLGQGLEFLIYFQGNSAPDKSGLPSDRFSAERTGGSVSTLTIQRTQQEDSAVYLCASGLDGSRNEQFFGPGTRLTVL.

This clone was seen just once. The chain recombines TRBV28 with TRBJ2-2; weak D call: TRBD2 (5 bases). The germline V gene encodes CDR1 MDHEN and CDR2 SYDVKM. V was cut by 7 bases and J by 9 bases, with 12 bases left in between. CDR3 size: 12 residues. The CDR3 nucleotides read TGTGCCAGCACTTCCAGAGGGCGGGAGCTGTTTTTT. Translated: CASTSRGRELFF.

This clone was observed a handful of times. The chain joins TRBV19 to TRBJ2-1; D remains ambiguous. Looked up from germline, CDR1 is LNHDA and CDR2 is SQIVND (reference sequence). The V gene lost 4 bases and the J gene lost 7 bases, with 11 bases spanning the gap. This CDR3 has 13 residues. The DNA for the CDR3 is TGTGCCAGTAGTAACCACCAACGGAATGAGCAGTTCTTC. Protein: CASSNHQRNEQFF. Together with reference TRBV19 and TRBJ2-1, the CDR3 gives the full variable domain: DGGITQSPKYLFRKEGQNVTLSCEQNLNHDAMYWYRQDPGQGLRLIYYSQIVNDFQKGDIAEGYSVSREKKESFPLTVTSAQKNPTAFYLCASSNHQRNEQFFGPGTRLTVL.

The V and J genes are TRBV27 and TRBJ2-3, with 8 bases lining up with TRBD2. There are 14 residues in the CDR3. Germline V CDR1 and CDR2: MNHEY, SMNVEV (reference sequence). The V segment lost 8 bases and the J segment 6 bases; nucleotides outside the gene matches: 10. CDR3: CASRSGSALDTQYF. DNA for the CDR3: TGTGCCAGCCGGAGCGGGAGCGCCCTGGATACGCAGTATTTT.

V usage is TRBV29-1 and J usage is TRBJ1-2; TRBD1 agrees at 8 bases. V lost 2 bases and J lost 3; bases outside the gene matches: 2. This CDR3 has 13 amino acids. Germline V CDR1 and CDR2: SQVTM, ANQGSEA. The CDR3 loop reads CSVEPRGHYGYTF. CDR3 DNA sequence: TGCAGCGTTGAACCCAGGGGGCACTATGGCTACACCTTC.

The rearrangement links TRBV4-3 to TRBJ2-2, with D perhaps matching TRBD2 (5 bases). The ends were cut back, 0 bases at V and 5 bases at J, with 13 bases in the middle. The CDR3 spans 16 residues. Looked up from germline, CDR1 is LGHNA and CDR2 is YSLEER. CDR3 nucleotides: TGCGCCAGCAGCCAAGATTCTTCGCGGGTGACCGGGGAGCTGTTTTTT. Its protein is CASSQDSSRVTGELFF.

The gene calls are TRBV2 and TRBJ2-7, with TRBD2 identical over 7 bases. The germline V gene has CDR1 SNHLY and CDR2 FYNNEI. V shed 5 bases and J 7 bases; nucleotides not matched to a gene: 14. The CDR3 spans 15 residues. CDR3 nucleotides: TGTGCCAGCAGTCCCGGGGACCCCGCCGGGAGGGAGCAGTACTTC. As protein: CASSPGDPAGREQYF.

This chain connects TRBV6-1 to TRBJ1-2, with no clear D. CDR1 is MNHNS and CDR2 is SASEGT in the germline V gene. V gave up 5 bases and J gave up 5 bases, with 15 bases separating them. This CDR3 has 14 residues. The CDR3 spells CASSPLRVGYGYTF. CDR3 DNA sequence: TGTGCCAGCAGTCCCCTACGGGTCGGATATGGCTACACCTTC.

CDR3 sequence: CASSPRQTDAGGNTIYF. The CDR3 nucleotides are TGTGCCAGCAGCCCCCGACAGACCGACGCGGGGGGAAACACCATATATTTT. This chain links TRBV7-9 with TRBJ1-3, with a possible D match to TRBD1 (5 bases). Germline V lookup: CDR1 SEHNR, CDR2 FQNEAQ (reference sequence). V was cut by 5 bases and J by 4 bases, with 21 bases left in between. CDR3 length: 17 amino acids. The full variable domain, completed using reference TRBV7-9 and TRBJ1-3, is DTGVSQNPRHKITKRGQNVTFRCDPISEHNRLYWYRQTLGQGPEFLTYFQNEAQLEKSRLLSDRFSAERPKGSFSTLEIQRTEQGDSAMYLCASSPRQTDAGGNTIYFGEGSWLTVV.

V and J are TRBV2 and TRBJ1-1, with D possibly matching TRBD1 (6 bases). Germline loops: CDR1 SNHLY, CDR2 FYNNEI. CDR3 length equals 14 residues. V gave up 6 bases and J gave up 0 bases, with 11 bases separating them. The CDR3 nucleotides are TGTGCCAGCAGGGTGGACAGCATGAACACTGAAGCTTTCTTT. Translation: CASRVDSMNTEAFF.

This clone was recorded once. The chain has TRBV5-1 and TRBJ1-2; 8 nucleotides line up with TRBD1. CDR3 length: 14 amino acids. The germline CDR1 and CDR2 sequences are SGHRS and YFSETQ. V lost 7 bases to trimming and J lost 5 bases; unmatched junction nucleotides: 10. The CDR3 DNA follows: TGCGCCAGCTCTGACTTCGGACAGGGATATGGCTACACCTTC. Translated, it gives CASSDFGQGYGYTF.

V is TRBV4-3 and J is TRBJ2-1; 10 bases line up with TRBD2. This CDR3 comprises 15 residues. Germline trimming cut 4 bases from V and 12 bases from J; bases unmatched to any gene: 12. CDR1 is LGHNA, CDR2 YSLEER, per germline. Written as DNA, the CDR3 is TGCGCCAGCAGCCCGGCCCCTAGCGGGGGACAAGGGCAGTTCTTC. Amino acid sequence: CASSPAPSGGQGQFF.

This chain connects TRBV6-1 to TRBJ2-1, with 8 bases matching TRBD2. Germline CDR1 MNHNS, CDR2 SASEGT. Trimming cost V 0 bases and J 7 bases; bases outside gene matches: 2. The CDR3 is 14 residues long. In nucleotides, the CDR3 is TGTGCCAGCAGTGAAGCCGGGGGGGCAAATGAGCAGTTCTTC. Amino acids: CASSEAGGANEQFF.

The chain uses TRBV4-1 and TRBJ1-1, with TRBD1 as a possible D gene (5 bases). Germline lookup yields CDR1 MGHRA and CDR2 YSYEKL. This CDR3 comprises 14 residues. Deletions cut 3 bases from V and 6 bases from J, with 14 bases between. The CDR3 sequence is CASSHDSPHPEAFF. CDR3 DNA: TGCGCCAGCAGCCACGACAGTCCCCATCCTGAAGCTTTCTTT.

J is TRBJ2-7 and V is TRBV2; D gene ambiguous. CDR1 is SNHLY, CDR2 FYNNEI, per germline. V was trimmed by 0 bases and J by 7 bases, leaving 4 bases between them. The CDR3 length is 11 residues. The CDR3 DNA is TGTGCCAGCAGTGAAGCGCGAGAGCAGTACTTC. Residues: CASSEAREQYF.

The J gene is TRBJ2-2, the V gene TRBV10-3, with 7 bases fitting TRBD2. Germline-derived CDR1 and CDR2 are ENHRY and SYGVKD. The CDR3 runs 13 residues. With 4 bases clipped from V and 6 bases from J, the junction kept 2 bases outside the gene matches. The CDR3: CAISAAGAGELFF. The CDR3 DNA sequence: TGTGCCATCAGTGCCGCGGGAGCCGGGGAGCTGTTTTTT.

The chain uses TRBV21-1 and TRBJ2-5; the listed D gene, TRBD1, was not tested against the DNA. TRBV21-1 is labeled a pseudogene. The CDR3 has 17 amino acids. The CDR3 spells CASPTRTELNGQETQYF. The DNA for the CDR3 is TGTGCCAGCCCTACGCGGACAGAATTAAATGGACAAGAGACCCAGTACTTC.

The V gene is TRBV2, the J gene TRBJ2-5; D is perhaps TRBD1 (5 bases). This CDR3 region has 14 residues. Per the germline V gene, CDR1 is SNHLY and CDR2 is FYNNEI. V was shortened by 6 bases and J by 2 bases, with 13 bases between the two germline ends. The CDR3 DNA reads TGTGCCAGCAGACCCGACAGCGTTCAAGAGACCCAGTACTTC. Protein: CASRPDSVQETQYF. The variable domain in full, with the rest retrieved from reference TRBV2 and TRBJ2-5, is EPEVTQTPSHQVTQMGQEVILRCVPISNHLYFYWYRQILGQKVEFLVSFYNNEISEKSEIFDDQFSVERPDGSNFTLKIRSTKLEDSAMYFCASRPDSVQETQYFGPGTRLLVL.